The sequence of this TCR beta chain was determined in a study of glioma-infiltrating T cells after dendritic cell vaccination. Whole-study context: At biweekly intervals, patients got three intradermal dendritic cell vaccine injections.

Broader study findings: Complete blood and tumor specimen sets were limited to few patients.

Documented time point: after dendritic cell vaccination, including at tumor progression/relapse. V was trimmed by 4 bases and J by 3 bases, leaving 15 bases between them. The CDR3 runs to 15 residues. Germline loops: CDR1 MDHEN, CDR2 SYDVKM. Up to 2 ug genomic DNA was used for TCRB CDR3 amplification. The data were produced by immunoSEQ multiplex PCR, yet TCRdb's version contains in-frame clones alone and is incomplete. The profile covers about 50,000 clones, with around 85% appearing a single time and about 8.1% taken by the ten largest. Concerning this clone itself: Its specificity is not known.

This TCR was sampled from a human donor with glioblastoma. The chain is built from TRBV28 and TRBJ2-5; D might be TRBD2 (6 bases). Sequences were derived from blood, sampled after dendritic cell vaccination. CDR3 in DNA: TGTGCCAGCAGTTCCCTCCGGACGGGAGAAGAGACCCAGTACTTC. Protein: CASSSLRTGEETQYF.